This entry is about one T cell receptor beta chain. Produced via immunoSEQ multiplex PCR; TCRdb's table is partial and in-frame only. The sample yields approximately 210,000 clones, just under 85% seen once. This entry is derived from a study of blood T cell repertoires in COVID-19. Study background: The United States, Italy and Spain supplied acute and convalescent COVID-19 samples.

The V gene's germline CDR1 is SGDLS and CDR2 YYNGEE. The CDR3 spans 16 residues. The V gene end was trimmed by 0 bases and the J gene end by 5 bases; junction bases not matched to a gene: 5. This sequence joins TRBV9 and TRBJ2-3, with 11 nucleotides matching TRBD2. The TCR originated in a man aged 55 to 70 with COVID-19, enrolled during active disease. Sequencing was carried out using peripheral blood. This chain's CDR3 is CASSVAPSGRQDTQYF. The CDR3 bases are TGTGCCAGCAGCGTAGCCCCTAGCGGGAGGCAAGATACGCAGTATTTT.